Below are 32 T cell receptor beta chains sequenced from a single sample in a study of regulatory T cells in long-lasting Graves disease. This sample's time point: newly diagnosed GD, antithyroid drugs for less than 3 months. Making the TCR library involved RNA that had been extracted from PBMCs. According to the study, TCR beta libraries were built with iRepertoire HTBI primers and CDR3-region Arm-PCR. TCRdb reprocessed the multiplex PCR reads with MiXCR, giving one entry per CDR3 protein. The table shows hundreds of thousands of distinct CDR3 sequences, with roughly 16% occurring only once. The sample was also linked to a second study, of T cells in Graves' hyperthyroidism and ophthalmopathy.

Source: peripheral blood mononuclear cells (PBMCs), taken at new diagnosis, from a patient treated with antithyroid drugs. All receptors derive from a woman in her 30s with Graves disease.

This clonotype was recorded many times. The chain carries TRBV28 and TRBJ1-2, with D tentatively TRBD1 (6 bases). There are 13 residues in the CDR3. V dropped 6 bases and J dropped 4 bases, with 12 bases sitting between them. Germline CDR1 and CDR2: MDHEN and SYDVKM. This CDR3 is CASRSGQSYGYTF. The CDR3 DNA follows: TGTGCCAGCAGGAGTGGACAGAGCTATGGCTACACCTTC.

This clonotype was picked up many times. CDR3 region: CAISDPGQGADGYTF. The DNA for the CDR3 is TGTGCCATCAGTGACCCGGGACAGGGGGCCGATGGCTACACCTTC. The J gene is TRBJ1-2, the V gene TRBV10-3; 12 positions match TRBD1. The germline CDR1 and CDR2 sequences are ENHRY and SYGVKD. CDR3 length equals 15 residues. V dropped 3 bases and J dropped 6; count of bases not matched to a gene: 5.

The CDR3 reads CASASGTSGITDTQYF. The CDR3, as DNA: TGTGCTAGTGCCTCCGGGACTAGCGGGATCACAGATACGCAGTATTTT. The chain combines TRBV12-5 with TRBJ2-3; 13 nucleotides align to TRBD2. V shed 7 bases and J 2 bases; nucleotides not matched to a gene: 6. Germline-derived CDR1 and CDR2 are LGHNT and FRNRAP. This CDR3 region has 16 residues.

The V and J genes are TRBV3-1 and TRBJ2-1; 10 nucleotides align to TRBD2. After removal of 4 bases from V and 9 bases from J, the junction contained 6 bases not matched to a gene. Germline assignment: CDR1 LGHDT and CDR2 YNNKEL (reference sequence). The CDR3 is made up of 14 amino acids. In DNA, the CDR3 is TGTGCCAGCAGCCGAAGCGGGAGGGTATTTGAGCAGTTCTTC. It is translated as CASSRSGRVFEQFF.

V and J are TRBV27 and TRBJ1-6; D call uncertain. Trimming removed 2 bases at V and 11 bases at J, with 13 bases between. CDR3 length: 14 amino acids. From germline, CDR1 is MNHEY and CDR2 SMNVEV (reference sequence). The CDR3 DNA reads as TGTGCCAGCAGTTTAGCCCCGGCACCGGCACCCCTCCACTTT. As protein: CASSLAPAPAPLHF.

The sample holds many counts of this clonotype. This rearrangement joins TRBV28 to TRBJ2-5; possibly TRBD1 for D (5 bases). The CDR3 has 11 residues. V lost 5 bases and J lost 9, with 10 bases in between. CDR1 MDHEN and CDR2 SYDVKM come from the germline V gene. The CDR3 here is CASSARVAQYF. CDR3 DNA sequence: TGTGCCAGCAGTGCCAGGGTAGCCCAGTACTTC. Full variable domain (outside the CDR3, taken from reference TRBV28 and TRBJ2-5): DVKVTQSSRYLVKRTGEKVFLECVQDMDHENMFWYRQDPGLGLRLIYFSYDVKMKEKGDIPEGYSVSREKKERFSLILESASTNQTSMYLCASSARVAQYFGPGTRLLVL.

This clonotype was recorded at least ten times. The J gene is TRBJ2-3, the V gene TRBV12-3 or TRBV12-4, with 10 positions matching TRBD1. The CDR3 spans 14 residues. The J segment lost 3 bases and the V segment lost 8 bases, leaving 5 bases of the junction unmatched. The CDR3 coding sequence is TGTGCCAGCTGGGACAGGGGAAAAACAGATACGCAGTATTTT. It encodes CASWDRGKTDTQYF.

This clonotype has at least ten counts. The rearrangement links TRBV28 to TRBJ1-3; D gene uncertain. The V end lost 3 bases, the J end lost 9 bases, and 15 bases lay between the germline ends. The CDR3 consists of 14 residues. Germline CDR1 is MDHEN and CDR2 is SYDVKM. The CDR3 protein is CASSLPGIRSTIYF. The CDR3, as DNA: TGTGCCAGCAGTTTGCCCGGGATCAGGAGCACCATATATTTT.

This clonotype was picked up a small number of times. V and J are TRBV3-1 and TRBJ1-1; D perhaps matches TRBD1 (5 bases). V was cut by 4 bases and J by 0 bases, with 15 bases left in between. This CDR3 region has 16 residues. Per germline, CDR1 LGHDT and CDR2 YNNKEL (reference sequence). In DNA form, the CDR3 reads TGTGCCAGCAGCCCCGCCCGGGCAGGGCTGAACACTGAAGCTTTCTTT. Protein: CASSPARAGLNTEAFF.

This clonotype appeared a few times. V gene TRBV12-3 or TRBV12-4 combines with J gene TRBJ1-3; possible D gene TRBD1, 6 bases. The CDR3 covers 16 residues. Deletions cut 4 bases from V and 0 bases from J, with 13 bases between. CDR3 DNA: TGTGCCAGCAGTTCCCGGGGGCAGGGCTCTGGAAACACCATATATTTT. This gives the protein CASSSRGQGSGNTIYF.

The CDR3 bases are TGCGCCAGCAGCTTGTTGGCTTCGGGGCAGATTCTGAGTGGCTACACCTTC. It encodes CASSLLASGQILSGYTF. This chain connects TRBV5-1 to TRBJ1-2, with a weak D call TRBD1 (5 bases). Germline V gene lookup returns CDR1 SGHRS and CDR2 YFSETQ. Trimming shortened V by 1 base and J by 7 bases, and 23 bases separated the two germline ends. The CDR3 sequence is 17 residues long.

Many counts were recorded for this clonotype. The chain couples TRBV3-1 to TRBJ2-4; D uncertain. The V gene lost 5 bases and the J gene lost 2 bases, with 7 bases spanning the gap. From germline, CDR1 is LGHDT and CDR2 YNNKEL (reference sequence). The CDR3 has 13 amino acids. CDR3 in amino acids: CASSSPPKNIQYF. CDR3 bases: TGTGCCAGCAGCAGTCCCCCCAAAAACATTCAGTACTTC.

This clonotype was recorded a few times. The chain couples TRBV7-2 to TRBJ2-3, with TRBD1 matching 9 bases. Per the germline V gene, CDR1 is SGHTA and CDR2 is FQGNSA. The CDR3 loop spans 16 amino acids. Germline trimming cut 5 bases from V and 6 bases from J; bases unmatched to any gene: 12. The CDR3 sequence: CASSPNRDRVRDTQYF. In DNA, the CDR3 is TGTGCCAGCAGCCCTAACCGGGACAGGGTTAGGGATACGCAGTATTTT.

This clonotype was seen a few times. This chain connects TRBV10-3 to TRBJ1-2, with no clear D. Trimming pared 0 bases from V and 8 bases from J, leaving 7 bases between. The germline gives CDR1 ENHRY, CDR2 SYGVKD. CDR3 length equals 12 residues. Here the CDR3 reads CAISESGRGYTF. As DNA, the CDR3 is TGTGCCATCAGTGAGTCAGGGAGAGGCTACACCTTC.

Many counts were recorded for this clonotype. The chain combines TRBV11-2 with TRBJ2-3; D perhaps matches TRBD2 (5 bases). There are 15 residues in the CDR3. The germline V gene encodes CDR1 SGHAT and CDR2 FQNNGV. V lost 5 bases, J lost 2 bases, and 14 bases lay in between. CDR3 nucleotides: TGTGCCAGCAGCCCTAGCCCCGCTCACACAGATACGCAGTATTTT. Protein: CASSPSPAHTDTQYF.

This clonotype was seen more than once but under ten times. The chain is built from TRBV7-3 and TRBJ2-5; D is uncertain. With 5 bases removed from V and 4 bases from J, the gap between germline ends came to 17 bases. The germline V gene encodes CDR1 SGHTA and CDR2 FQGTGA. The CDR3 covers 15 residues. The CDR3 region has the DNA TGTGCCAGCAGCCGGGTTGGAAAAACCGGAGAGACCCAGTACTTC. This encodes CASSRVGKTGETQYF.

This clonotype was counted between two and nine times. One end of the junction varies from germline; a read error may be responsible. The chain is built from TRBV7-7 and TRBJ2-2, with 7 bases identical to TRBD2. In germline, CDR1 is SSHAT, CDR2 FNYEAQ (reference sequence). The CDR3 is 16 residues long. CDR3 DNA sequence: TGTGCTAGCAGCTTAGTGGGAGGGCCGGCCACCGGGGAGCTGTTTTTT. It encodes CASSLVGGPATGELFF.

This clonotype was counted ten times or more. The chain employs TRBV2 and TRBJ2-3; the match to TRBD2 covers 9 bases. Losses at the gene ends were 10 bases for V and 0 bases for J; bases not matched to a gene: 2. Germline V CDR1 and CDR2: SNHLY, FYNNEI. The CDR3 spans 13 residues. CDR3 loop: CAILAGSTDTQYF. The DNA of the CDR3 is TGTGCCATCCTAGCGGGGAGCACAGATACGCAGTATTTT.

This clonotype was found many times. Here the CDR3 DNA reads TGTGCCAGCAGTTTCGTAGGAGGGAAGCCCCAGCATTTT. Translation gives CASSFVGGKPQHF. The chain links TRBV12-3 or TRBV12-4 to TRBJ1-5, with D uncertain. The CDR3 extends over 13 amino acids. The germline V and J ends were trimmed by 3 bases and 8 bases, with 11 bases remaining between them.

This clonotype was picked up a small number of times. The rearrangement uses TRBV24-1 and TRBJ2-6; weak D call: TRBD1 (6 bases). In germline, CDR1 is KGHDR, CDR2 SFDVKD. The CDR3 runs to 15 residues. Trimming left V 4 bases short and J 0 bases short, with 6 bases between. CDR3 protein: CATSEDSSGANVLTF. In nucleotides, the CDR3 is TGTGCCACCAGTGAGGACAGCTCTGGGGCCAACGTCCTGACTTTC.

There are many counts of this clonotype. The V and J genes are TRBV27 and TRBJ1-5; possibly TRBD1 for D (5 bases). The CDR3 is 15 residues long. Trimming left V 5 bases short and J 1 base short, with 12 bases between. Germline lookup yields CDR1 MNHEY and CDR2 SMNVEV (reference sequence). CDR3 bases: TGTGCCAGCAGTCCCTGGACAAGAAGCAATCAGCCCCAGCATTTT. Protein: CASSPWTRSNQPQHF.

V gene TRBV4-1 combines with J gene TRBJ2-1; 9 nucleotides match TRBD2. The J call may not be correct, given that the DNA end is closer to TRBJ2-3. Germline V lookup: CDR1 MGHRA, CDR2 YSYEKL. This CDR3 has 14 amino acids. The CDR3 nucleotides are TGCGCCAGCAGTATAGCGGGAGCCTGGGATACGCAGTATTTT. Encoded protein: CASSIAGAWDTQYF.

This clonotype was counted at least ten times. The genes are TRBV12-3 or TRBV12-4 and TRBJ1-5, with no clear D. The V end was cut by 3 bases, the J end by 6 bases, with 9 bases between. This CDR3 has 13 amino acids. CDR3 loop: CASSFRPPQPQHF. The CDR3 nucleotides are TGTGCCAGCAGTTTCAGGCCCCCTCAGCCCCAGCATTTT.

This clonotype has a count of ten or more. The chain uses TRBV28 and TRBJ2-4; 8 bases map to TRBD1. Germline trimming cut 6 bases from V and 0 bases from J; bases unmatched to any gene: 10. This CDR3 has 17 residues. Germline V CDR1 and CDR2: MDHEN, SYDVKM. The CDR3 bases are TGTGCCAGCAGAAACCGAGCCAGGGGGCTAGCCAAAAACATTCAGTACTTC. It specifies CASRNRARGLAKNIQYF.

This sequence joins TRBV7-2 and TRBJ2-7; D is possibly TRBD1 (6 bases). Trimming removed 5 bases at V and 0 bases at J, with 17 bases between. CDR3 length: 16 amino acids. The germline V gene has CDR1 SGHTA and CDR2 FQGNSA. CDR3 in amino acids: CASSASGTPSSYEQYF. CDR3 coding DNA: TGTGCCAGCAGCGCCTCCGGGACACCGTCCTCCTACGAGCAGTACTTC.

Ten or more counts support this clonotype. CDR3 loop: CASSYSRDRRTGELFF. The CDR3 nucleotides read TGTGCCAGCAGTTACTCGAGGGACAGGCGCACCGGGGAGCTGTTTTTT. The rearrangement joins TRBV6-5 to TRBJ2-2, with 8 bases fitting TRBD1. The CDR3 contains 16 residues. CDR1 MNHEY and CDR2 SVGAGI come from the germline V gene. V shed 0 bases, J shed 4 bases, and the junction held 4 bases outside the gene matches.

This clonotype was observed a few times. The chain carries TRBV29-1 and TRBJ2-3; D may be TRBD2 (5 bases). The CDR3 spans 13 residues. The germline gives CDR1 SQVTM, CDR2 ANQGSEA. The V end lost 2 bases, the J end lost 4 bases, and 10 bases lay between the germline ends. CDR3 residues: CSVELAESDTQYF. The CDR3 bases are TGCAGCGTTGAACTAGCCGAATCAGATACGCAGTATTTT.

This clonotype was observed a handful of times. This chain joins TRBV28 and TRBJ2-7; TRBD1 or TRBD2 may be the D gene (5 bases each). Germline CDR1 MDHEN, CDR2 SYDVKM. The germline V and J ends were trimmed by 8 bases and 2 bases, with 25 bases remaining between them. CDR3 length equals 17 residues. CDR3 protein: CASSPPFPEGFPYEQYF. CDR3 coding DNA: TGTGCCAGCTCACCACCTTTCCCCGAGGGGTTTCCCTACGAGCAGTACTTC.

This CDR3 is CSARWGPYEQYF. CDR3 in DNA: TGCAGTGCTAGGTGGGGGCCGTACGAGCAGTACTTC. The gene calls are TRBV20-1 and TRBJ2-7; tentatively, D is TRBD1 (6 bases). Germline V gene data show CDR1 as DFQATT and CDR2 as SNEGSKA (reference sequence). The CDR3 is made up of 12 amino acids. Trimming removed 3 bases at V and 4 bases at J, with 10 bases between.

The sample holds a few counts of this clonotype. The genes are TRBV7-9 and TRBJ2-4; TRBD2 aligns across 9 bases. This CDR3 spans 17 amino acids. Germline trimming cut 5 bases from V and 1 base from J; bases unmatched to any gene: 9. Germline lookup yields CDR1 SEHNR and CDR2 FQNEAQ (reference sequence). Here the CDR3 DNA reads TGTGCCAGCAGCCCCCCCGGGGCGGGAGGGGCCAAAAACATTCAGTACTTC. This encodes CASSPPGAGGAKNIQYF. Full variable domain (remainder filled in from reference TRBV7-9 and TRBJ2-4): DTGVSQNPRHKITKRGQNVTFRCDPISEHNRLYWYRQTLGQGPEFLTYFQNEAQLEKSRLLSDRFSAERPKGSFSTLEIQRTEQGDSAMYLCASSPPGAGGAKNIQYFGAGTRLSVL.

The rearrangement joins TRBV10-3 to TRBJ2-5; maybe TRBD1 (6 bases). The CDR3 consists of 13 residues. The germline V gene has CDR1 ENHRY and CDR2 SYGVKD. V gave up 6 bases and J gave up 4 bases, with 12 bases separating them. CDR3 bases: TGTGCCATCAGCTCCTGGGACACAGAGACCCAGTACTTC. It translates to CAISSWDTETQYF.

This clonotype has a count of ten or more. The V and J genes are TRBV19 and TRBJ2-2; TRBD1 aligns across 9 bases. The CDR3 runs 16 residues. After removal of 6 bases from V and 1 base from J, the junction contained 6 bases not matched to a gene. Germline V CDR1 and CDR2: LNHDA, SQIVND (reference sequence). The CDR3 DNA reads TGTGCCAGTAGGGGGACAGGGAGGAAGAACACCGGGGAGCTGTTTTTT. Translated: CASRGTGRKNTGELFF. Full variable domain (remainder filled in from reference TRBV19 and TRBJ2-2): DGGITQSPKYLFRKEGQNVTLSCEQNLNHDAMYWYRQDPGQGLRLIYYSQIVNDFQKGDIAEGYSVSREKKESFPLTVTSAQKNPTAFYLCASRGTGRKNTGELFFGEGSRLTVL.